This T cell receptor beta chain originates from a study of glioma-infiltrating T cells after dendritic cell vaccination. Libraries were prepared by immunoSEQ multiplex PCR; TCRdb keeps only in-frame clonotypes and omits some of them. The sample consists of 55,000 to 75,000 clones, 81% of them appearing once. V was pared by 3 bases and J by 5 bases, with 0 bases of the junction left unmatched. This CDR3 comprises 13 residues. Germline V gene data show CDR1 as SEHNR and CDR2 as FQNEAQ (reference sequence). The TCR sequence derives from a human donor with glioblastoma. The material was blood, obtained before dendritic cell vaccination. The chain recombines TRBV7-9 with TRBJ1-2; TRBD1 matches 10 bases. The CDR3 loop is CASSLGQGYGYTF. Written as DNA, the CDR3 is TGTGCCAGCAGCTTGGGACAGGGGTATGGCTACACCTTC.